This paragraph covers one TCR beta chain sequence. The antigen remains undetermined. The entry originates in a study of cytomegalovirus exposure and HLA in healthy donors. Study in general: Among approximately 400 genotyped donors, about 85% fell in the Caucasian-associated ancestry cluster.

PCR employed 60 Vbeta and 13 Jbeta primers. The protocol was immunoSEQ multiplex PCR, while the TCRdb copy is restricted to in-frame clones and leaves out a portion. The table has fewer than 70,000 clones, 65% to 70% seen once. The CDR3 consists of 16 residues. V lost 4 bases, J lost 5 bases, and 9 bases stayed unmatched. Germline V CDR1 and CDR2: MGHRA, YSYEKL. Study-wide results and caveats: Solely CMV serostatus was available to characterize immune exposure.

The sequenced material came from PBMCs. This TCR was recovered from a male donor in good health and CMV-seropositive. The chain is built from TRBV4-1 and TRBJ2-3; 10 bases map to TRBD2. CDR3: CASSPLLAGVEDTQYF. The CDR3 DNA is TGCGCCAGCAGCCCTTTGCTAGCGGGGGTGGAAGATACGCAGTATTTT.